Shown below are 21 T cell receptor beta chains from a single sample sequenced in a study of T cells after yellow fever vaccination (dated by TCRdb to the late 2010s). Libraries were built with 5' RACE. TCRdb names Illumina HiSeq 2500 as the instrument used. Starting from the raw public reads, TCRdb applied fastp trimming at Q25, assembled clones with MiXCR and retained in-frame beta chains. Duplicate CDR3 protein sequences are folded into a single record with the most common DNA and genes. The sample data list tens of thousands of distinct CDR3 sequences, and approximately 6.6% of these were observed just once. 24% of the sample comes from the top ten. The treatment or condition label, as the study defines it: live attenuated yellow fever vaccine strain. The source material was CD8+ T cells not binding an NS4B(214-222) dextramer, sorted from PBMCs, sampled 35 to 50 days after the first yellow fever vaccination. What the cell subset or site label conveys for this sample: NS4B epitope dextramer-negative CD8 T cells. Receptors originate from a man younger than 35 who received the YFV17D yellow fever vaccine.

As DNA, the CDR3 is TGTGCCAGCAGTTCCATCAAACAGGTCTACGAGCAGTACGTC. This gives the protein CASSSIKQVYEQYV. The chain has TRBV28 and TRBJ2-7, with D tentatively TRBD1 (5 bases). Germline values: CDR1 MDHEN, CDR2 SYDVKM. Trimming took 4 bases from V and 3 from J, leaving 13 bases between them. The CDR3 extends over 14 amino acids.

This clonotype appeared many times. The V gene is TRBV6-5, the J gene TRBJ2-2, with TRBD1 matching over 8 bases. The CDR3 runs to 15 residues. Trimming took 0 bases from V and 6 from J; bases not matched to a gene: 3. CDR1 is MNHEY, CDR2 SVGAGI, per germline. As DNA, the CDR3 is TGTGCCAGCAGTTACTCGACAGGGGACGCCGGGGAGCTGTTTTTT. Translating gives CASSYSTGDAGELFF.

In this sample, this clonotype turned up many times. V and J are TRBV7-9 and TRBJ2-7; no clear D. This CDR3 spans 12 amino acids. The germline gives CDR1 SEHNR, CDR2 FQNEAQ (reference sequence). V lost 5 bases to trimming and J lost 0 bases, with 5 bases between them. The CDR3 region has the DNA TGTGCCAGCAGCCTGAGCTCCTACGAGCAGTACGTC. This gives the protein CASSLSSYEQYV.

This clonotype was seen many times. The V call is TRBV6-5, the J call TRBJ2-3, with D unclear. Germline V gene lookup returns CDR1 MNHEY and CDR2 SVGAGI. V lost 2 bases, J lost 1 base, and 7 bases lay in between. The CDR3 spans 14 residues. The CDR3 nucleotides read TGTGCCAGCAGTTACGTCGCGGGCACAGATACGCAGTATTTT. It specifies CASSYVAGTDTQYF.

This clonotype showed up just a few times. The chain has TRBV6-2 or TRBV6-3 and TRBJ1-1, with unresolved D. Germline V gene lookup returns CDR1 MNHEY and CDR2 SVGEGT. The CDR3 extends over 13 amino acids. The ends were cut back, 2 bases at V and 3 bases at J, with 7 bases in the middle. CDR3 DNA sequence: TGTGCCAGCAGTTACCCACAAGACACTGAAGCTTTCTTT. Amino acids: CASSYPQDTEAFF.

There are many counts of this clonotype. V and J are TRBV7-6 and TRBJ1-1; 7 bases line up with TRBD1. V lost 6 bases, J lost 4 bases, and 5 bases stayed unmatched. The germline gives CDR1 SGHVS, CDR2 FNYEAQ. The CDR3 sequence is 13 residues long. CDR3 coding DNA: TGTGCCAGCAGAGGGGGCGGGGGCACTGAAGCTTTCTTT. Its translation is CASRGGGGTEAFF.

This clonotype was counted many times. This chain links TRBV12-3 or TRBV12-4 with TRBJ1-5; 9 nucleotides line up with TRBD1. Trimming removed 5 bases from V and 4 bases from J; junction bases left unmatched: 3. The CDR3 is 14 amino acids. In nucleotides, the CDR3 is TGTGCCAGCAGTATGACAGGGGGGAATCAGCCCCAGCATTTT. It translates to CASSMTGGNQPQHF.

This clonotype came up a few times. CDR3: CASRGQGSSSYNEQFF. For the CDR3, the DNA is TGTGCCAGCAGGGGACAGGGCAGTAGCTCCTACAATGAGCAGTTCTTC. The chain uses TRBV6-1 and TRBJ2-1, with 9 bases aligning to TRBD1. Germline V CDR1 and CDR2: MNHNS, SASEGT. The trim removed 6 bases at V and 0 bases at J, leaving 6 bases unmatched. The CDR3 runs to 16 residues.

This clonotype has a count of ten or more. V usage is TRBV5-1 and J usage is TRBJ2-3; D remains unclear. The CDR3 spans 13 residues. In germline, CDR1 is SGHRS, CDR2 YFSETQ. Trimming took off 5 bases at V and 0 bases at J, with 7 bases between the two ends. CDR3 DNA: TGCGCCAGCAGGTCGGACAGCACAGATACGCAGTATTTT. The encoded protein is CASRSDSTDTQYF.

This chain links TRBV7-3 with TRBJ2-3, with 13 bases that match TRBD2. The germline V gene has CDR1 SGHTA and CDR2 FQGTGA. J gave up 4 bases and V 4 bases, and 5 bases lay outside the gene matches. The CDR3 sequence is 16 residues long. The CDR3 loop is CASSSGTSGVSDTQYF. CDR3 sequence (DNA): TGTGCCAGCAGCTCAGGGACTAGCGGGGTCTCAGATACGCAGTATTTT.

This chain's CDR3 is CASSERAHEQYF. CDR3 in DNA: TGTGCCAGCAGTGAAAGAGCACACGAGCAGTACTTC. The chain couples TRBV2 to TRBJ2-7, with unresolved D. Trimming removed 2 bases from V and 5 bases from J, with 7 bases in between. The CDR3 consists of 12 residues. Germline CDR1 and CDR2: SNHLY and FYNNEI.

This clonotype occurred a few times. The chain recombines TRBV6-2 or TRBV6-3 with TRBJ1-1; 9 nucleotides align to TRBD1. The CDR3 runs to 14 residues. Unmatched junction bases numbered 3, after V lost 2 bases and J lost 5 bases. The germline CDR1 and CDR2 sequences are MNHEY and SVGEGT. The CDR3 DNA follows: TGTGCCAGCAGTTACCCGGGACAGGGAACTGAAGCTTTCTTT. Protein: CASSYPGQGTEAFF.

The chain is built from TRBV3-1 and TRBJ2-1, with D uncertain. The CDR3 has 17 amino acids. Per the germline V gene, CDR1 is LGHDT and CDR2 is YNNKEL (reference sequence). Trimming left V 1 base short and J 0 bases short, with 13 bases between. The CDR3 here is CASSQGCSASSYNEQFF. CDR3 DNA: TGTGCCAGCAGCCAAGGGTGCTCGGCGAGCTCCTACAATGAGCAGTTCTTC.

This clonotype was recorded many times. The V and J genes are TRBV4-3 and TRBJ2-3; weak D call: TRBD2 (5 bases). The CDR3 covers 15 residues. The germline gives CDR1 LGHNA, CDR2 YSLEER. Trimming took off 0 bases at V and 4 bases at J, with 11 bases between the two ends. The CDR3 nucleotides are TGCGCCAGCAGCCAAGATTCACTAGTGGCAGATACGCAGTATTTT. It translates to CASSQDSLVADTQYF.

This clonotype was observed a handful of times. The V and J genes are TRBV7-6 and TRBJ2-1, with 8 bases fitting TRBD1. Losses at the gene ends were 1 base for V and 2 bases for J; bases not matched to a gene: 10. The V gene's germline CDR1 is SGHVS and CDR2 FNYEAQ. The CDR3 has 18 residues. This chain's CDR3 is CASSLGDGSGQAYNEQFF. In nucleotides, the CDR3 is TGTGCCAGCAGCTTAGGAGATGGCTCGGGACAGGCCTACAATGAGCAGTTCTTC.

This clonotype was detected only a few times. This chain uses TRBV20-1 with TRBJ1-2, with 9 nucleotides matching TRBD1. This CDR3 contains 15 residues. The germline gives CDR1 DFQATT, CDR2 SNEGSKA (reference sequence). J gave up 4 bases and V 4 bases, and 10 bases lay outside the gene matches. The CDR3 is CSATESGTGLYGYTF. The DNA for the CDR3 is TGCAGTGCTACGGAATCCGGGACAGGGCTCTATGGCTACACCTTC.

The J gene is TRBJ2-5, the V gene TRBV4-3; 9 bases line up with TRBD2. Germline assignment: CDR1 LGHNA and CDR2 YSLEER. This CDR3 is built from 17 residues. With V trimmed by 0 bases and J by 4 bases, 9 bases remained unmatched. The CDR3 sequence: CASSQDGLAGNVETQYF. The CDR3 DNA is TGCGCCAGCAGCCAAGATGGCCTAGCGGGGAATGTAGAGACCCAGTACTTC.

This clonotype was seen many times. The chain employs TRBV4-2 and TRBJ1-2; no clear D. Germline V CDR1 and CDR2: LGHNA, YNFKEQ. The CDR3 extends over 13 amino acids. The V end was cut by 4 bases, the J end by 2 bases, with 8 bases between. For the CDR3, the DNA is TGTGCCAGCAGCCCAAGACTCAACTATGGCTACACCTTC. Translation: CASSPRLNYGYTF.

This chain joins TRBV6-5 and TRBJ2-5; D perhaps matches TRBD2 (6 bases). Trimming took 7 bases from V and 9 from J, leaving 15 bases between them. The length of the CDR3 is 12 residues. Germline CDR1 MNHEY, CDR2 SVGAGI. This CDR3 reads CASTERTGAQYF. The CDR3, as DNA: TGTGCCAGCACTGAAAGGACGGGGGCCCAGTACTTC.

J is TRBJ2-7 and V is TRBV4-1; 8 bases align to TRBD1. CDR3 size: 15 residues. CDR1 and CDR2 (germline): MGHRA, YSYEKL. V was pared by 1 base and J by 5 bases, with 7 bases of the junction left unmatched. The CDR3: CASSQAPGGYHEQYV. The CDR3, as DNA: TGCGCCAGCAGCCAAGCCCCAGGGGGCTACCACGAGCAGTACGTC.

This clonotype was detected only a few times. The chain couples TRBV4-1 to TRBJ1-5; D unresolved. Germline CDR1 MGHRA, CDR2 YSYEKL. The V and J ends lost 4 bases and 2 bases respectively, with 9 bases between them. The CDR3 spans 14 residues. The CDR3 DNA follows: TGCGCCAGCAGCCTCCATCGAGGCAATCAGCCCCAGCATTTT. It is translated as CASSLHRGNQPQHF.